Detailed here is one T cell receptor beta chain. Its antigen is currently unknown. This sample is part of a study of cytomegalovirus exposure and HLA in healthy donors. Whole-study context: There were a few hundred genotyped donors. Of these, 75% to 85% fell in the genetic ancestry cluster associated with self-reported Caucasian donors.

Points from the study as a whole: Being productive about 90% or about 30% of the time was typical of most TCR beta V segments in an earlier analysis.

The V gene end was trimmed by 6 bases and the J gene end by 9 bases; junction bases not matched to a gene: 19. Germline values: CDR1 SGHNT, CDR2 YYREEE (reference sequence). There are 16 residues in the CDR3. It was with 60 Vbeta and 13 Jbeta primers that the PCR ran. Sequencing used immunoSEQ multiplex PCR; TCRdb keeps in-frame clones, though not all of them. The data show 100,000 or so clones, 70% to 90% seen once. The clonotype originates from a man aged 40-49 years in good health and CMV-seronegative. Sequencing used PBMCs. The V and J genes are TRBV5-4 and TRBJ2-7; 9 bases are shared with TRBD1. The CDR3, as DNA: TGTGCCAGCACCCGAGATGCGACAGGGGGGCAAAAGGGGCAGTACTTC. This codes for CASTRDATGGQKGQYF.